This T cell receptor (beta chain) was sequenced in a study of T cell responses to AZD1222 COVID-19 vaccine. The study, taken as a whole, reports: Possibly, clonal diversity was underestimated; donors were largely white British and included more females.

A remark on this clone: Its target is not known.

The germline V gene encodes CDR1 SGHVS and CDR2 FQNEAQ. V was pared by 0 bases and J by 3 bases, with 8 bases between. This CDR3 region has 14 residues. Here immunoSEQ multiplex PCR was the method, and the copy in TCRdb shows in-frame clones only, minus some. The data contain 100,000 to 120,000 clones, less than 90% of them singletons. This receptor was obtained from an adult in good health. This chain uses TRBV7-8 with TRBJ1-2; D is unresolved. Specimen: peripheral blood, collected on day 0 of AZD1222 vaccination. CDR3 sequence reads: CASSLAGRDYGYTF. In nucleotides, the CDR3 is TGTGCCAGCAGCTTAGCTGGCAGAGACTATGGCTACACCTTC.